This TCR beta chain was retrieved from a study of Ad26.COV2.S vaccination and SARS-CoV-2 variants. Study context: Ad26.COV2.S shots went into the muscle once or twice, 56 days apart.

Study-wide results and limits: Those who received the vaccine showed greater spike-specific TCR breadth than those given placebo. Spike-specific CD8+ and CD4+ T cell responses reportedly showed substantial breadth after vaccination.

The treatment: roughly 20 received Ad26.COV2.S at low or high dose, single or two shots; 5 received placebo; per-sample allocation not given. Day 63 following the first vaccine or placebo injection was when the samples were taken. As its vector, the vaccine had Ad26, which expressed Wuhan-strain SARS-CoV-2 spike. The V gene lost 10 bases and the J gene lost 3 bases, with 13 bases spanning the gap. Germline loops: CDR1 LNHDA, CDR2 SQIVND (reference sequence). This CDR3 has 13 amino acids. For this clone: No antigen is known for it.

Generated by immunoSEQ multiplex PCR, the TCRdb table keeps only in-frame clones and is missing some. The sample shows hundreds of thousands of clones, 80% to 90% of them seen only once. This sample comprised peripheral blood, obtained in a trial of Ad26.COV2.S vaccine versus placebo. The sequence derives from a person between 18 and 65 years old who received the Ad26.COV2.S COVID-19 vaccine or a placebo. This sequence joins TRBV19 and TRBJ1-5, with D uncertain. CDR3 nucleotides: TGTGCCACTAAAAGAAGAAACAATCAGCCCCAGCATTTT. Its protein is CATKRRNNQPQHF.